This T cell receptor (beta chain) was captured by sequencing in a study of blood T cells in healthy people across ages. Using a J-beta primer mix together with a sample-barcoded 5' primer, a second PCR was run for about 7 to 12 cycles. TCRdb analysed the 5' RACE reads with MiXCR anew, one entry per CDR3 protein. The data contain 850,000 to 1,100,000 distinct CDR3 sequences, roughly two fifths of them singletons. The V end was cut by 7 bases, the J end by 5 bases, with 12 bases between. Germline V gene sequence: CDR1 SNHLY, CDR2 FYNNEI. CDR3 length: 12 amino acids. This clonotype turned up a few times.

Sequencing input: blood. The receptor was isolated from a man aged 18-30 years in good health. The chain employs TRBV2 and TRBJ2-7; D is ambiguous. This CDR3 reads CASKYPSDEQYF. The CDR3 nucleotides are TGTGCCAGCAAGTACCCCTCGGACGAGCAGTACTTC.